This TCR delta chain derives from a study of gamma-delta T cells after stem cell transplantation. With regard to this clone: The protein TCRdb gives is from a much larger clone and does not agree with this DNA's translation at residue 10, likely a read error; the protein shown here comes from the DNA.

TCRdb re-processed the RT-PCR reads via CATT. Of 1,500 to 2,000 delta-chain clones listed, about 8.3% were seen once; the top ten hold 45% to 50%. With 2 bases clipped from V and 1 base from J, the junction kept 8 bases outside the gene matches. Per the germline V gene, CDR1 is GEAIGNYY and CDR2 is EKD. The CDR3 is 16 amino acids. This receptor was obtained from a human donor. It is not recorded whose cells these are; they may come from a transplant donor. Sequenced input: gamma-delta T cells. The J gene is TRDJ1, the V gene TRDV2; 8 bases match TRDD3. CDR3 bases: TGTGCCTGTGACAGGCTGGGGGAACTGTGCACCGATAAACTCATCTTT. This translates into CACDRLGELCTDKLIF.